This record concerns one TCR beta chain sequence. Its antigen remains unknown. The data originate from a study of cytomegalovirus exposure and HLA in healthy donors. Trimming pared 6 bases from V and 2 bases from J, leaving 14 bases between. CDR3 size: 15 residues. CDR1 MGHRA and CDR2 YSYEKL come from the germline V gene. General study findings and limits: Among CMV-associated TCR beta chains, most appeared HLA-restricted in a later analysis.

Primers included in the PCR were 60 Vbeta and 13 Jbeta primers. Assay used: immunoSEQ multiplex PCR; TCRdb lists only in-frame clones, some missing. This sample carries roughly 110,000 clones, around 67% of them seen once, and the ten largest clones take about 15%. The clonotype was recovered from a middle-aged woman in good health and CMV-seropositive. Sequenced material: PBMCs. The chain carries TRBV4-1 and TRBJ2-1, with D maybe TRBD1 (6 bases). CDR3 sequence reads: CASRNRDNTYNEQFF. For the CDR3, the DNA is TGCGCCAGCAGAAACCGGGACAATACCTACAATGAGCAGTTCTTC.